Shown below are 4 T cell receptor beta chains from a single sample sequenced in a study of OX40 agonist ivuxolimab in advanced cancers. Profiling relied on immunoSEQ multiplex PCR, and the TCRdb table lists in-frame clones only, not all of them. There are about 71,000 clones in the sample; roughly 94% occur only once, and around 14% lies in the top ten. This sample comprised CD4+ or CD8+ T cells sorted from blood, obtained in a trial of the OX40 agonist ivuxolimab. All receptors derive from an adult with an advanced solid tumor such as melanoma, head and neck, liver or kidney cancer.

This clone is a singleton in its sample. The rearrangement uses TRBV25-1 and TRBJ1-1, with unresolved D. The CDR3 runs to 14 residues. Germline V gene sequence: CDR1 MGHDK, CDR2 SYGVNS. With 3 bases removed from V and 1 base from J, the gap between germline ends came to 9 bases. DNA for the CDR3: TGTGCCAGCAGTGATCTGGGGTCGAACACTGAAGCTTTCTTT. Translated, it gives CASSDLGSNTEAFF. Supplemented by reference TRBV25-1 and TRBJ1-1, the full variable domain reads EADIYQTPRYLVIGTGKKITLECSQTMGHDKMYWYQQDPGMELHLIHYSYGVNSTEKGDLSSESTVSRIRTEHFPLTLESARPSHTSQYLCASSDLGSNTEAFFGQGTRLTVV.

This chain uses TRBV5-5 with TRBJ2-2, with 8 positions matching TRBD2. With 8 bases clipped from V and 5 bases from J, the junction kept 8 bases outside the gene matches. The CDR3 spans 14 residues. CDR1 is SGHKS and CDR2 is YYEKEE in the germline V gene (reference sequence). The chain's CDR3 is CASTSGHTTGELFF. DNA of the CDR3: TGTGCCAGTACTAGCGGTCATACTACCGGGGAGCTGTTTTTT.

The rearrangement joins TRBV5-4 to TRBJ2-7; the match to TRBD2 covers 12 bases. This CDR3 region has 15 residues. Germline lookup yields CDR1 SGHNT and CDR2 YYREEE (reference sequence). After removal of 4 bases from V and 3 bases from J, the junction contained 5 bases not matched to a gene. Here the CDR3 reads CASSQTSGSLYEQYF. The CDR3 nucleotides read TGTGCCAGCAGCCAGACTAGCGGGAGTCTCTACGAGCAGTACTTC.

V gene TRBV19 combines with J gene TRBJ2-3; D is possibly TRBD2 (5 bases). Trimming stripped 4 bases from V and 3 bases from J, with 5 bases between. Germline CDR1 is LNHDA and CDR2 is SQIVND (reference sequence). The CDR3 consists of 12 residues. CDR3 bases: TGTGCCAGTAGTACGGGGACAGATACGCAGTATTTT. It yields the protein CASSTGTDTQYF.